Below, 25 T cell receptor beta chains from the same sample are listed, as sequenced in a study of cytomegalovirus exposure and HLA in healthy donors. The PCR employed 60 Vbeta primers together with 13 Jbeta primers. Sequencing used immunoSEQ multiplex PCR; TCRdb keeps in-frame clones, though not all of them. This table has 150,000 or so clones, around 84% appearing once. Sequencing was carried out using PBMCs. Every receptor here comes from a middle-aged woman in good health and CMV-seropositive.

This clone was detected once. CDR3 amino acids: CASSLRKGREGLGTQYF. The CDR3, as DNA: TGTGCCAGCAGCCTCCGGAAAGGGCGGGAGGGCCTAGGTACGCAGTATTTT. The chain links TRBV11-3 to TRBJ2-3; 9 bases map to TRBD2. CDR1 is SGHNT and CDR2 is YENEEA in the germline V gene. The J segment lost 8 bases and the V segment lost 5 bases, leaving 17 bases of the junction unmatched. The CDR3 loop spans 17 amino acids.

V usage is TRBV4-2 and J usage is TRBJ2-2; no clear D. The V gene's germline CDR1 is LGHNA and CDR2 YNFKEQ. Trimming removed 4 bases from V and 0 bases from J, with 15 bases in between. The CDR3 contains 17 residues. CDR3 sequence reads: CASSRRSSLANTGELFF. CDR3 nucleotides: TGTGCCAGCAGCCGGCGCTCTTCTCTAGCGAACACCGGGGAGCTGTTTTTT.

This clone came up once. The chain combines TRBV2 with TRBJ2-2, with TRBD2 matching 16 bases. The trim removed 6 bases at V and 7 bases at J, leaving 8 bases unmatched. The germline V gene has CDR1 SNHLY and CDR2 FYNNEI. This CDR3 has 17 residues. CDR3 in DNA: TGTGCCAGCAGAGCCGGGACTAGCGGGAGGGCCGGCGGGGAGCTGTTTTTT. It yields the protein CASRAGTSGRAGGELFF.

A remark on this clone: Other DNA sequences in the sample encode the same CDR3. The CDR3 protein is CSATSGSSYEQYF. The CDR3 DNA is TGCAGCGCTACTAGCGGGAGCTCCTACGAGCAGTACTTC. The chain is built from TRBV29-1 and TRBJ2-7; 11 bases fit TRBD2. This CDR3 has 13 amino acids. Unmatched junction bases numbered 2, after V lost 7 bases and J lost 0 bases. The germline gives CDR1 SQVTM, CDR2 ANQGSEA.

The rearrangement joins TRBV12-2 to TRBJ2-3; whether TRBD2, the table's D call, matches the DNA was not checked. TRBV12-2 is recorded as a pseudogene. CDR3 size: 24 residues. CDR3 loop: CASRFPAGPDLGGRATSGTDTQYF. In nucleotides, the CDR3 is TGTGCAAGTCGCTTTCCGGCAGGGCCCGATCTTGGCGGGAGGGCCACATCCGGCACAGATACGCAGTATTTT.

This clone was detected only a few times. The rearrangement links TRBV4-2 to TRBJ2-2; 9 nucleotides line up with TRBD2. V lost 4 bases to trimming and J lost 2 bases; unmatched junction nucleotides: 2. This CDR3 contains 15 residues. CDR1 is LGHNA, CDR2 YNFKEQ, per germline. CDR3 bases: TGTGCCAGCAGCCCGGGACTAGCTAACACCGGGGAGCTGTTTTTT. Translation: CASSPGLANTGELFF.

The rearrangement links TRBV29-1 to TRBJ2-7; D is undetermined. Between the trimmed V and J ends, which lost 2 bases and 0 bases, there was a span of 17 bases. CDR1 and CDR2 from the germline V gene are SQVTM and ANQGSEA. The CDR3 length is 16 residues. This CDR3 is CSVECEETMSSYEQYF. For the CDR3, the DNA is TGCAGCGTTGAATGCGAGGAAACTATGAGCTCCTACGAGCAGTACTTC.

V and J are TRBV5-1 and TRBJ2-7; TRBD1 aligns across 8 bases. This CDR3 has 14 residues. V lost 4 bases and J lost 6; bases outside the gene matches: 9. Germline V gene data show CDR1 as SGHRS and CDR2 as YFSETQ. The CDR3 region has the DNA TGCGCCAGCAGCCCTCGGACAGGGATCGGCGAGCAGTACTTC. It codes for CASSPRTGIGEQYF.

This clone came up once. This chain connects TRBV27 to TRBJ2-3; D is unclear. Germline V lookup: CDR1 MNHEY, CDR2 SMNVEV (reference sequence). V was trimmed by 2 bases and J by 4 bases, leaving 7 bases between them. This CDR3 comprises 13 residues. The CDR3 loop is CASSLIFSDTQYF. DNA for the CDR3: TGTGCCAGCAGTTTAATCTTCTCAGATACGCAGTATTTT.

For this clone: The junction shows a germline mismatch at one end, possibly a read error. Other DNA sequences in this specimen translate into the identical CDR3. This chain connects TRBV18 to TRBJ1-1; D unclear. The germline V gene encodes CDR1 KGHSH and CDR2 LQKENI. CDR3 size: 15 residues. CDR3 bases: TGCGCCAGCTCACCAAGCGAGGGTGGGGACACTGAAGCTTTCTTT. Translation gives CASSPSEGGDTEAFF. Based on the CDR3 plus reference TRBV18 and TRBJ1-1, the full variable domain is NAGVMQNPRHLVRRRGQEARLRCSPMKGHSHVYWYRQLPEEGLKFMVYLQKENIIDESGMPKERFSAEFPKEGPSILRIQQVVRGDSAAYFCASSPSEGGDTEAFFGQGTRLTVV.

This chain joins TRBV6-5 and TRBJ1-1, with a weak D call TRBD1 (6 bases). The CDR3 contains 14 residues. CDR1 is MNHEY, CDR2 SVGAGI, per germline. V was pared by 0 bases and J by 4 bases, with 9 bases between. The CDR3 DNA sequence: TGTGCCAGCAGTTACTCACAGGGCGGCACTGAAGCTTTCTTT. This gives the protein CASSYSQGGTEAFF.

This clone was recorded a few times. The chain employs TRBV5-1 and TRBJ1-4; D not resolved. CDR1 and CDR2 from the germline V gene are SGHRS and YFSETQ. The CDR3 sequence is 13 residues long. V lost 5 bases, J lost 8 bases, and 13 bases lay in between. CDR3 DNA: TGCGCCAGCAGGCGGGTCGCCGGGGAAAAACTGTTTTTT. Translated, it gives CASRRVAGEKLFF.

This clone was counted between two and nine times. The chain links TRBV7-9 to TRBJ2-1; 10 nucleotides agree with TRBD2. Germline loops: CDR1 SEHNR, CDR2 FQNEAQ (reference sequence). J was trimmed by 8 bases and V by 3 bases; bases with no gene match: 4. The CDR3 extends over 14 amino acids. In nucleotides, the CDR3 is TGTGCCAGCAGCTTCAAGCGGGAGGGACATGAGCAGTTCTTC. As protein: CASSFKREGHEQFF.

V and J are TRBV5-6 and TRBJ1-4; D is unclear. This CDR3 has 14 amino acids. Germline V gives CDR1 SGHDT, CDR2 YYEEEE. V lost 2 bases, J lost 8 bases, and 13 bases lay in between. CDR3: CASSLGSLGEKLFF. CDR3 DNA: TGTGCCAGCAGCTTAGGCAGCCTCGGGGAAAAACTGTTTTTT.

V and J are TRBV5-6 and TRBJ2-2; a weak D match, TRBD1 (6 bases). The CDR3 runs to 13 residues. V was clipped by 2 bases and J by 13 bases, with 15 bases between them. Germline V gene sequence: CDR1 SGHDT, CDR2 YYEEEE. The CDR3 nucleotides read TGTGCCAGCAGCTTTTCAGGGGTTAGACGGCTGTTTTTT. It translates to CASSFSGVRRLFF.

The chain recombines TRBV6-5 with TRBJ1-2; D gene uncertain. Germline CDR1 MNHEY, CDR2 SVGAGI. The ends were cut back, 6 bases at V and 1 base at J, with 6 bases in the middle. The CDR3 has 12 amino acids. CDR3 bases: TGTGCCAGCAGAACAAGTAACTATGGCTACACCTTC. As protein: CASRTSNYGYTF.

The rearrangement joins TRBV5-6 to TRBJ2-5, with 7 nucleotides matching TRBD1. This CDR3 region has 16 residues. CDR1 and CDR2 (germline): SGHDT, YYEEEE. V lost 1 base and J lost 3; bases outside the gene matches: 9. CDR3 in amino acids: CASSLIGRGIKETQYF. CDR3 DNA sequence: TGTGCCAGCAGCTTGATTGGCAGGGGGATAAAAGAGACCCAGTACTTC.

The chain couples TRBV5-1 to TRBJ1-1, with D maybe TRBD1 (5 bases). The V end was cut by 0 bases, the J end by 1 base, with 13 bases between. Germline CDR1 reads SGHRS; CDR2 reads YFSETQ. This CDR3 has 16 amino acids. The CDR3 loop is CASSLGRDRPNTEAFF. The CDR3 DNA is TGCGCCAGCAGCTTGGGGAGAGACAGACCGAACACTGAAGCTTTCTTT.

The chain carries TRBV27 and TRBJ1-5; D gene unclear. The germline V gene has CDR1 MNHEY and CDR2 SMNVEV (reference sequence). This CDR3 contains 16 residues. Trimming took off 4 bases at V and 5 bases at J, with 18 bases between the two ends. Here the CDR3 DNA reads TGTGCCAGCAGTTCGGTCTCGGTCTTCAATTATCAGCCCCAGCATTTT. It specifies CASSSVSVFNYQPQHF.

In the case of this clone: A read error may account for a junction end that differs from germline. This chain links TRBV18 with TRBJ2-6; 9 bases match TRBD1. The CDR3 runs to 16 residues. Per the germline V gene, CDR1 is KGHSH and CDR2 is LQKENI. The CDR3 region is CASSPDRGAGANVLTF. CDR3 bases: TGTGCCAGCTCACCCGACAGGGGGGCTGGGGCCAACGTCCTGACTTTT.

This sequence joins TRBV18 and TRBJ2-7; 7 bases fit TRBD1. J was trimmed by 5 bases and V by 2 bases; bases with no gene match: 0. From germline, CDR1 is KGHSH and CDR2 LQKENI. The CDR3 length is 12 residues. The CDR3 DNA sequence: TGTGCCAGCTCACCAGGACAGGACGAGCAGTACTTC. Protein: CASSPGQDEQYF.

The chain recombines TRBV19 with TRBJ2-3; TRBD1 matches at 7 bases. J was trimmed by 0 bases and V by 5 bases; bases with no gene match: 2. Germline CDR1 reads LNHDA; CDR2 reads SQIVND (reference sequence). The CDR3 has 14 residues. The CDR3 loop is CASSEDRSTDTQYF. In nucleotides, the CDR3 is TGTGCCAGTAGTGAGGACAGGAGCACAGATACGCAGTATTTT.

DNA for the CDR3: TGCGCCAGCAGCTCTAGCGGGAACGGGGATGAGCAGTTCTTC. This encodes CASSSSGNGDEQFF. J is TRBJ2-1 and V is TRBV5-1; 9 bases are shared with TRBD2. V lost 3 bases and J lost 8; bases outside the gene matches: 6. The CDR3 totals 14 residues. CDR1 is SGHRS and CDR2 is YFSETQ in the germline V gene.

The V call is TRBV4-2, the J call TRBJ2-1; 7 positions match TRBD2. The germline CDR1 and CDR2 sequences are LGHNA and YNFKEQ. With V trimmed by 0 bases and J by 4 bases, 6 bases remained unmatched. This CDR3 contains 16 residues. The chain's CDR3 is CASSQEAAGVYNEQFF. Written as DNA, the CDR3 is TGTGCCAGCAGCCAAGAGGCGGCGGGAGTTTACAATGAGCAGTTCTTC.

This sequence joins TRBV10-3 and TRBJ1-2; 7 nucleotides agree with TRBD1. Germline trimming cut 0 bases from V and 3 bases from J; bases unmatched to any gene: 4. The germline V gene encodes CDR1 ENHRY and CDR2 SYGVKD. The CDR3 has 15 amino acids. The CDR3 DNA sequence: TGTGCCATCAGTGAGTCTTCCGGGACAGACTATGGCTACACCTTC. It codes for CAISESSGTDYGYTF.